This passage covers 28 T cell receptor beta chains from one sample sequenced in a study of blood T cell repertoires in COVID-19. Using immunoSEQ multiplex PCR, the repertoire was profiled, and TCRdb retains in-frame clones only, with some absent. Here the sample spans roughly 180,000 clones, 86% being singletons. The specimen was peripheral blood. The origin of the receptors is a man aged 65-85 years with active or convalescent COVID-19.

As for this clone: The identical CDR3 is also encoded by other nucleotide sequences in the sample. V usage is TRBV7-2 and J usage is TRBJ1-3, with D uncertain. The V gene's germline CDR1 is SGHTA and CDR2 FQGNSA. Trimming removed 6 bases at V and 0 bases at J, with 9 bases between. The CDR3 has 14 residues. The CDR3 sequence: CASSLGLSGNTIYF. The CDR3 region has the DNA TGTGCCAGCAGTCTAGGCCTCTCTGGAAACACCATATATTTT. Using reference TRBV7-2 and TRBJ1-3 for the parts outside the CDR3, the full variable domain is GAGVSQSPSNKVTEKGKDVELRCDPISGHTALYWYRQSLGQGLEFLIYFQGNSAPDKSGLPSDRFSAERTGGSVSTLTIQRTQQEDSAVYLCASSLGLSGNTIYFGEGSWLTVV.

CDR3 nucleotide sequence: TGTGCCAGCTCCGGGACTAGCGGGCGAGGAGTAGATACGCAGTATTTT. This codes for CASSGTSGRGVDTQYF. V gene TRBV18 combines with J gene TRBJ2-3; TRBD2 matches 12 bases. The germline V gene encodes CDR1 KGHSH and CDR2 LQKENI. This CDR3 is built from 16 residues. Germline trimming cut 6 bases from V and 5 bases from J; bases unmatched to any gene: 9.

This chain links TRBV2 with TRBJ1-6; no clear D. Germline V lookup: CDR1 SNHLY, CDR2 FYNNEI. There are 13 residues in the CDR3. V gave up 7 bases and J gave up 9 bases, with 13 bases separating them. The CDR3, as DNA: TGTGCCAGCATCGGAGAAAAAGGTTCACCCCTCCACTTT. Amino acids: CASIGEKGSPLHF. Drawing the rest from reference TRBV2 and TRBJ1-6, the complete variable domain is EPEVTQTPSHQVTQMGQEVILRCVPISNHLYFYWYRQILGQKVEFLVSFYNNEISEKSEIFDDQFSVERPDGSNFTLKIRSTKLEDSAMYFCASIGEKGSPLHFGNGTRLTVT.

The chain combines TRBV7-3 with TRBJ2-2, with 7 positions matching TRBD1. The CDR3 runs 16 residues. Germline V gene lookup returns CDR1 SGHTA and CDR2 FQGTGA. V trimming: 4 bases; J trimming: 5 bases; junction bases outside the gene matches: 10. The CDR3 reads CASSSATGRKTGELFF. As DNA, the CDR3 is TGTGCCAGCAGCTCCGCGACAGGGAGAAAGACCGGGGAGCTGTTTTTT.

The genes are TRBV7-8 and TRBJ1-2; 7 bases match TRBD1. After removal of 5 bases from V and 4 bases from J, the junction contained 4 bases not matched to a gene. The CDR3 has 13 residues. Germline CDR1 and CDR2: SGHVS and FQNEAQ. CDR3 sequence reads: CASSPRQGYGYTF. The CDR3 DNA reads as TGTGCCAGCAGCCCCCGACAGGGCTATGGCTACACCTTC.

V is TRBV19 and J is TRBJ2-4, with TRBD1 identical over 7 bases. V was pared by 5 bases and J by 4 bases, with 8 bases of the junction left unmatched. The CDR3 loop spans 15 amino acids. CDR1 is LNHDA, CDR2 SQIVND, per germline (reference sequence). In DNA, the CDR3 is TGTGCCAGTAGTGTATTAACAGGGGTAAAAAACATTCAGTACTTC. This gives the protein CASSVLTGVKNIQYF.

The chain is built from TRBV19 and TRBJ1-1, with a weak D call TRBD1 (5 bases). V was cut by 5 bases and J by 5 bases, with 15 bases left in between. This CDR3 has 14 amino acids. Germline CDR1 is LNHDA and CDR2 is SQIVND (reference sequence). This CDR3 reads CASSVLGRLTEAFF. CDR3 coding DNA: TGTGCCAGTAGTGTCCTGGGGCGGCTAACTGAAGCTTTCTTT.

This clone was detected only once. The genes are TRBV5-8 and TRBJ1-4; 8 bases align to TRBD1. The trim removed 4 bases at V and 8 bases at J, leaving 10 bases unmatched. From germline, CDR1 is SGHTS and CDR2 YDEGEE. The CDR3 extends over 15 amino acids. CDR3 loop: CASSRSRGHREKLFF. CDR3 bases: TGTGCCAGCAGCCGATCCAGGGGGCATAGGGAAAAACTGTTTTTT.

V is TRBV25-1 and J is TRBJ1-2; 12 bases map to TRBD1. V dropped 3 bases and J dropped 8; count of bases not matched to a gene: 7. The CDR3 loop spans 15 amino acids. Germline values: CDR1 MGHDK, CDR2 SYGVNS. This CDR3 reads CASSDPGQGAGGYTF. CDR3 bases: TGTGCCAGCAGTGACCCGGGACAGGGGGCTGGGGGCTACACCTTC.

The chain uses TRBV3-1 (or the pseudogene TRBV3-2) and TRBJ1-2; D unclear. CDR3 length: 13 residues. From germline, CDR1 is LGHDT and CDR2 YNNKEL (reference sequence). V was shortened by 4 bases and J by 5 bases, with 11 bases between the two germline ends. The CDR3 loop reads CASSPLGRYGYTF. The DNA of the CDR3 is TGTGCCAGCAGCCCCCTCGGGAGGTATGGCTACACCTTC.

The CDR3 is CAISGTASTGELFF. The CDR3 DNA is TGTGCCATCAGCGGGACAGCTTCGACCGGGGAGCTGTTTTTT. The chain is built from TRBV10-3 and TRBJ2-2, with TRBD1 matching over 7 bases. V lost 6 bases to trimming and J lost 5 bases; unmatched junction nucleotides: 6. Germline V gene lookup returns CDR1 ENHRY and CDR2 SYGVKD. The CDR3 covers 14 residues.

The CDR3 DNA reads as TGCGCCAGCAGCATTTCCCCGGCAACTAATGAAAAACTGTTTTTT. The encoded protein is CASSISPATNEKLFF. V usage is TRBV5-1 and J usage is TRBJ1-4; D gene unclear. V lost 4 bases and J 0 bases, leaving 10 bases between the germline ends. Germline assignment: CDR1 SGHRS and CDR2 YFSETQ. The CDR3 loop spans 15 amino acids.

The V call is TRBV3-1 (or the pseudogene TRBV3-2), the J call TRBJ1-1, with TRBD1 as a possible D gene (5 bases). CDR1 LGHDT and CDR2 YNNKEL come from the germline V gene (reference sequence). V dropped 3 bases and J dropped 5 bases, with 10 bases sitting between them. The CDR3 has 13 residues. Here the CDR3 reads CASSHRVYTEAFF. CDR3 sequence (DNA): TGTGCCAGCAGCCACAGGGTTTATACTGAAGCTTTCTTT.

The CDR3 loop is CASSENRGPDIQYF. The CDR3 DNA is TGTGCCAGCAGTGAGAACAGGGGGCCAGACATTCAGTACTTC. V is TRBV25-1 and J is TRBJ2-4; 9 bases match TRBD1. J lost 8 bases, V lost 3 bases, and 5 bases had no gene match. The CDR3 has 14 residues. Germline assignment: CDR1 MGHDK and CDR2 SYGVNS.

The chain couples TRBV29-1 to TRBJ2-5, with D maybe TRBD2 (6 bases). The CDR3 length is 12 residues. Germline CDR1 is SQVTM and CDR2 is ANQGSEA. The germline V and J ends were trimmed by 1 base and 5 bases, with 8 bases remaining between them. The CDR3 loop reads CSVEGGRETQYF. As DNA, the CDR3 is TGCAGCGTTGAAGGGGGGAGGGAGACCCAGTACTTC.

This chain uses TRBV5-4 with TRBJ2-2, with D perhaps matching TRBD1 (6 bases). The CDR3 runs 14 residues. V was clipped by 3 bases and J by 1 base, with 7 bases between them. Per the germline V gene, CDR1 is SGHNT and CDR2 is YYREEE (reference sequence). In nucleotides, the CDR3 is TGTGCCAGCAGCTCGACAGGGAACACCGGGGAGCTGTTTTTT. Translated, it gives CASSSTGNTGELFF.

About this clone itself: A read error may be the cause here, since a much bigger clone is one base away. The V gene is TRBV7-6, the J gene TRBJ1-1; possible D gene TRBD1, 6 bases. Trimming pared 3 bases from V and 1 base from J, leaving 6 bases between. Germline lookup yields CDR1 SGHVS and CDR2 FNYEAQ. The CDR3 has 13 amino acids. CDR3 residues: CASSFRGNTEAFF. The CDR3, as DNA: TGTGCCAGCAGCTTCAGGGGGAACACTGAAGCTTTCTTT.

The V call is TRBV12-3 or TRBV12-4, the J call TRBJ1-6; D is uncertain. Trimming pared 2 bases from V and 10 bases from J, leaving 9 bases between. The CDR3 has 13 residues. CDR3 bases: TGTGCCAGCAGTTTATCTCCGGGGTCACCCCTCCACTTT. This sequence encodes CASSLSPGSPLHF.

V usage is TRBV5-1 and J usage is TRBJ2-7; perhaps TRBD2 as D (5 bases). V was trimmed by 4 bases and J by 4 bases, leaving 18 bases between them. This CDR3 spans 15 amino acids. Germline CDR1 reads SGHRS; CDR2 reads YFSETQ. The CDR3 DNA follows: TGCGCCAGCAGCCCGGGATCCCCGACGTGGTACGAGCAGTACTTC. Its translation is CASSPGSPTWYEQYF.

The V and J genes are TRBV5-1 and TRBJ2-1; D remains ambiguous. Germline loops: CDR1 SGHRS, CDR2 YFSETQ. Trimming took off 0 bases at V and 4 bases at J, with 8 bases between the two ends. This CDR3 has 14 amino acids. The CDR3 coding sequence is TGCGCCAGCAGCTTGGCGACTTCATACAATGAGCAGTTCTTC. Its protein product is CASSLATSYNEQFF.

This sequence joins TRBV6-5 and TRBJ1-4; 8 nucleotides line up with TRBD1. V was pared by 11 bases and J by 12 bases, with 14 bases of the junction left unmatched. This CDR3 comprises 13 residues. The germline CDR1 and CDR2 sequences are MNHEY and SVGAGI. CDR3 protein: CASTGQGARELFF. The CDR3 DNA is TGTGCCTCAACGGGGCAGGGGGCGCGAGAACTGTTTTTT.

This sequence joins TRBV29-1 and TRBJ2-1, with 12 bases that match TRBD2. CDR1 is SQVTM and CDR2 is ANQGSEA in the germline V gene. J lost 7 bases, V lost 7 bases, and 8 bases had no gene match. The CDR3 is made up of 14 amino acids. The CDR3 coding sequence is TGCAGCGCCGTGACTAGCGGGAGACTTAATGAGCAGTTCTTC. Protein: CSAVTSGRLNEQFF.

The chain joins TRBV19 to TRBJ2-1; D may be TRBD2 (6 bases). In germline, CDR1 is LNHDA, CDR2 SQIVND (reference sequence). The germline V and J ends were trimmed by 5 bases and 2 bases, with 10 bases remaining between them. This CDR3 spans 14 amino acids. This chain's CDR3 is CASSFQRAYNEQFF. DNA for the CDR3: TGTGCCAGTAGTTTCCAGCGGGCCTACAATGAGCAGTTCTTC.

The table lists this clone with a count of one. The chain has TRBV30 and TRBJ2-7, with 10 bases that match TRBD2. V lost 0 bases and J lost 6; bases outside the gene matches: 2. CDR3 length equals 13 residues. From germline, CDR1 is GTSNPN and CDR2 SVGIG (reference sequence). The CDR3 here is CAWSVQRGGEQYF. The CDR3 DNA sequence: TGTGCCTGGAGTGTACAGCGGGGGGGCGAGCAGTACTTC.

This clone was observed once. The chain is built from TRBV7-2 and TRBJ2-3; tentative D call: TRBD2 (6 bases). The CDR3 loop spans 16 amino acids. Germline lookup yields CDR1 SGHTA and CDR2 FQGNSA. The ends were cut back, 5 bases at V and 0 bases at J, with 15 bases in the middle. Here the CDR3 reads CASSRGRETSTDTQYF. In DNA form, the CDR3 reads TGTGCCAGCAGCCGGGGACGGGAGACTAGCACAGATACGCAGTATTTT.

The V call is TRBV6-4, the J call TRBJ2-1; the D gene is possibly TRBD1 (6 bases). Trimming took off 3 bases at V and 7 bases at J, with 13 bases between the two ends. The CDR3 sequence is 14 residues long. The germline V gene encodes CDR1 MRHNA and CDR2 SNTAGT. The DNA for the CDR3 is TGTGCCAGCAGTGAGGGGGCAGGGGCAAATGAGCAGTTCTTC. Its protein is CASSEGAGANEQFF.

This clone came up once. The chain links TRBV19 to TRBJ2-6, with TRBD2 matching 10 bases. The trim removed 6 bases at V and 1 base at J, leaving 6 bases unmatched. This CDR3 has 17 residues. The germline gives CDR1 LNHDA, CDR2 SQIVND (reference sequence). The chain's CDR3 is CASRRTSGTSGANVLTF. CDR3 nucleotide sequence: TGTGCCAGTAGGCGGACTAGCGGAACATCTGGGGCCAACGTCCTGACTTTC.

This chain joins TRBV7-2 and TRBJ1-2, with D possibly TRBD1 on 6 matching bases. Trimming took 5 bases from V and 2 from J, leaving 9 bases between them. The CDR3 is made up of 13 amino acids. Germline V gene sequence: CDR1 SGHTA, CDR2 FQGNSA. CDR3 region: CASSADRNYGYTF. The CDR3, as DNA: TGTGCCAGCAGCGCCGACAGGAACTATGGCTACACCTTC.